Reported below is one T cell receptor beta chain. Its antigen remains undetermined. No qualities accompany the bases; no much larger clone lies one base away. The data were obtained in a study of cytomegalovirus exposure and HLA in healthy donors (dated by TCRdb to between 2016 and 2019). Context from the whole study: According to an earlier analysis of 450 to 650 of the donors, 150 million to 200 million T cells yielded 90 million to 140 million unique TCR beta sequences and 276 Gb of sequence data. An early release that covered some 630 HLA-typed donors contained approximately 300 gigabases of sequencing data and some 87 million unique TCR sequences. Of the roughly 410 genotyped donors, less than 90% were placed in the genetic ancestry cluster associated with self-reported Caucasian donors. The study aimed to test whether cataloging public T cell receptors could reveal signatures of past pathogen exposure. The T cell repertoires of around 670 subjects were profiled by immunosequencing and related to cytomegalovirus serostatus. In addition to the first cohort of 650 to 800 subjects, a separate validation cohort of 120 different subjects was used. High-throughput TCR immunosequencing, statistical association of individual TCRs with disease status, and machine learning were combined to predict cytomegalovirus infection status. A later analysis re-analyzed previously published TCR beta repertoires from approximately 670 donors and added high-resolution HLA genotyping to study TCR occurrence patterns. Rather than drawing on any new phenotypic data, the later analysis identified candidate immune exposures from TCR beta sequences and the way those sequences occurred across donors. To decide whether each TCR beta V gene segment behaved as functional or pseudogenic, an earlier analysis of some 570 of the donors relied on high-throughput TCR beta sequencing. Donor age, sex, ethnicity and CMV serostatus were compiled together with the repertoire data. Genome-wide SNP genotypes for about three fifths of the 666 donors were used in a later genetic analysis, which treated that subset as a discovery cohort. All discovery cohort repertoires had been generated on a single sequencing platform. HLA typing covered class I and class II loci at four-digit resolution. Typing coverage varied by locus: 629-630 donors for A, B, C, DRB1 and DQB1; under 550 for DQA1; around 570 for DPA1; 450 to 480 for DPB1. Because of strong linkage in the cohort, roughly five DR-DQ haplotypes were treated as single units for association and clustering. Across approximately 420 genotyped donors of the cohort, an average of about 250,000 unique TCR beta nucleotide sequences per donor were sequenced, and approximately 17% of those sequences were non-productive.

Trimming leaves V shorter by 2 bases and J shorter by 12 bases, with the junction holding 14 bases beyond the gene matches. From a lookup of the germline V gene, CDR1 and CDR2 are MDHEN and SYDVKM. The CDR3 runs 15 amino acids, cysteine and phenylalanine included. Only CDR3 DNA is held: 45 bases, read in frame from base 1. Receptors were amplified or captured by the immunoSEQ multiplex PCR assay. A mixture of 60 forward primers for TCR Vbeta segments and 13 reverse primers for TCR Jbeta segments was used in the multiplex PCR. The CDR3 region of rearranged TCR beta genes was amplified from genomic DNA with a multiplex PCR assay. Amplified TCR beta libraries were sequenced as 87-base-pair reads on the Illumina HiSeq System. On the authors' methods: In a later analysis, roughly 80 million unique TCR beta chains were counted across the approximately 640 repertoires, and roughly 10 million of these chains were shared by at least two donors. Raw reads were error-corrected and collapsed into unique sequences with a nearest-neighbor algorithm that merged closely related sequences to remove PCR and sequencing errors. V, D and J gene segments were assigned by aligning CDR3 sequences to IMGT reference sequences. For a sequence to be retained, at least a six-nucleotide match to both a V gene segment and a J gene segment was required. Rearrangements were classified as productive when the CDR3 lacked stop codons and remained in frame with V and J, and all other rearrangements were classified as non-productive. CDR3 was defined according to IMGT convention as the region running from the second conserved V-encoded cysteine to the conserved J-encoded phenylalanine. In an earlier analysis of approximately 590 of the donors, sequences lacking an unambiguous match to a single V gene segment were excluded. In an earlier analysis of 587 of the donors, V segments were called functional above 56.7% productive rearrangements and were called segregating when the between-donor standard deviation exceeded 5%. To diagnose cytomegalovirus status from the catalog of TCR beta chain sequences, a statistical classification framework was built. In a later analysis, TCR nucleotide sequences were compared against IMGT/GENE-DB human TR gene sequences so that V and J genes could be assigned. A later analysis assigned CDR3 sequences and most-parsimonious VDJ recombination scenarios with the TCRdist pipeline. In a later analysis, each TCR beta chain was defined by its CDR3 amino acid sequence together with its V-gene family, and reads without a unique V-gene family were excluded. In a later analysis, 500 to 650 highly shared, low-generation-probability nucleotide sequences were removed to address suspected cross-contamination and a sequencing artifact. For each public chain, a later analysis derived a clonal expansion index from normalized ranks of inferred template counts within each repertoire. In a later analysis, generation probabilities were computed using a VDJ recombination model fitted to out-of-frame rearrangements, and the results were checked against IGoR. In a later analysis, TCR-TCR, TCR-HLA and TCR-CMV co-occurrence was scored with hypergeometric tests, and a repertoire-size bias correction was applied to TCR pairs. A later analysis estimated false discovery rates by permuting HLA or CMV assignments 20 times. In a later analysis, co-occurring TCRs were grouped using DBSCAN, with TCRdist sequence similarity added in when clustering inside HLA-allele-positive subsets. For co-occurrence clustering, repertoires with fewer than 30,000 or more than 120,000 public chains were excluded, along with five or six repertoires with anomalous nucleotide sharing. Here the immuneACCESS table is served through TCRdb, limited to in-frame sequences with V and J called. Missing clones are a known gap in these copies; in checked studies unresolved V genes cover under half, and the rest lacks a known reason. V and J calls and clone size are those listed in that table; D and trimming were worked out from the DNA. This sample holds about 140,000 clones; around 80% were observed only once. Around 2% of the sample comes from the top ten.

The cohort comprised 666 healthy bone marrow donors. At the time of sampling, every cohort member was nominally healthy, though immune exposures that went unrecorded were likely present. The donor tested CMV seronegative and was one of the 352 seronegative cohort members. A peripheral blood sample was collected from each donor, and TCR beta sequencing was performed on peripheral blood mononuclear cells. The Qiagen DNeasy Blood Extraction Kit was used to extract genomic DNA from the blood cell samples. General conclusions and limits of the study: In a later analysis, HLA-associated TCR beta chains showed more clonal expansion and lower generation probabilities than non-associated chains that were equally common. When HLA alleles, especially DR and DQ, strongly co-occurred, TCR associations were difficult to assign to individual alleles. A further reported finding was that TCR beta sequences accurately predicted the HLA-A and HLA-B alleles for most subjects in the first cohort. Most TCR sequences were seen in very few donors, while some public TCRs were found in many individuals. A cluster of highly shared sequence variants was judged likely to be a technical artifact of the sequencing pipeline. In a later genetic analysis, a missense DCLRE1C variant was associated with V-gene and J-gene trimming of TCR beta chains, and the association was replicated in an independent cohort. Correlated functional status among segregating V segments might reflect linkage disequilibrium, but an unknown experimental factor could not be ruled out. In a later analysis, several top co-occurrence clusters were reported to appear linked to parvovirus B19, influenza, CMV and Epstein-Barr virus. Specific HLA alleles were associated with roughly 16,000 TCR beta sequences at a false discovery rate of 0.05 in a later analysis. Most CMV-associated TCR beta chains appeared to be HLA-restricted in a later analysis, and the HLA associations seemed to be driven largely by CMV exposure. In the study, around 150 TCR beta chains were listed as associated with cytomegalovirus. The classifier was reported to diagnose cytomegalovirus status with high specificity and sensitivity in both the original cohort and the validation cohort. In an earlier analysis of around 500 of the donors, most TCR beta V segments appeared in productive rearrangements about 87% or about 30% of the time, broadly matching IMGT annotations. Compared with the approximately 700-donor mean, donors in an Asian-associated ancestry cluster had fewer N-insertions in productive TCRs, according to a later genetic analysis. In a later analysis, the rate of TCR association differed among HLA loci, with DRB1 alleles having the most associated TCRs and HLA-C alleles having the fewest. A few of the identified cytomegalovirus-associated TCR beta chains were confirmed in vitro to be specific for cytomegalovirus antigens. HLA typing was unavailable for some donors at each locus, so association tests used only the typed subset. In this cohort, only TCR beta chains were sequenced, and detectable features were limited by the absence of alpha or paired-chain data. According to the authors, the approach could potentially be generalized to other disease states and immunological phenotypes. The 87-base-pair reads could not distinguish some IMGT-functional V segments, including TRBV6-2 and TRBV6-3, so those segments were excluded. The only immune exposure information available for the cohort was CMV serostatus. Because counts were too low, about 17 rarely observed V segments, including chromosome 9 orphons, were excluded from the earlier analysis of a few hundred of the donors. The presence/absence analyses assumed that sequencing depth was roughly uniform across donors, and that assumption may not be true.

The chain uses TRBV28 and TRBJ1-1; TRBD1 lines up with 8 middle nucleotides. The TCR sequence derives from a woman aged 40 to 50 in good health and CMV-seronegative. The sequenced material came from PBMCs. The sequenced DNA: TGTGCCAGCAGTTTACCAAGGCAAACAGGGGGTATGCCTTTCTTT. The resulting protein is CASSLPRQTGGMPFF.